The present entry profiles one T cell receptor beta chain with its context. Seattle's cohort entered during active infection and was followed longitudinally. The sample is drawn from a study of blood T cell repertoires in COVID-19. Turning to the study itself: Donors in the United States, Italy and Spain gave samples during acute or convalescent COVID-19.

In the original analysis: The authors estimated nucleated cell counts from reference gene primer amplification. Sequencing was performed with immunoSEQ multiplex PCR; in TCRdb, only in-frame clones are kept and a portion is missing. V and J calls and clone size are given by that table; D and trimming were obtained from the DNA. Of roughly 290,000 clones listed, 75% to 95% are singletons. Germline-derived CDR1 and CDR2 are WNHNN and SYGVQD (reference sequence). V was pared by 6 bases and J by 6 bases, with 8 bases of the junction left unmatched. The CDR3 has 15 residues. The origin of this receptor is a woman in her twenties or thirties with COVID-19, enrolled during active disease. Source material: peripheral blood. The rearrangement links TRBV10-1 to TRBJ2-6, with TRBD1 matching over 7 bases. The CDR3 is CASSDRTGEANVLTF. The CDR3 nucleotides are TGCGCCAGCAGCGATCGGACAGGAGAGGCCAACGTCCTGACTTTC.